Many counts were recorded for the clone carrying this TCR beta chain. Antigen: not known. This record comes from a study of T cell repertoires in cytomegalovirus infection. V gave up 1 base and J gave up 5 bases, with 8 bases separating them. From germline, CDR1 is SGHTA and CDR2 FQGNSA. This CDR3 contains 13 residues. General study results and limits: Ex vivo responses were dominated by HLA-C-restricted CMV-specific TCR beta clonotypes.

Via MiXCR, TCRdb re-called the reads, giving one row per CDR3 protein. In the table there are fewer than 300,000 distinct CDR3 sequences, about 23% of which are singletons. Sample: PBMCs. The sequence came from a human donor in good health (CMV status not recorded). Some clones in this sample may be carry-over from other donors' samples. The rearrangement links TRBV7-2 to TRBJ1-2; D is unclear. In DNA, the CDR3 is TGTGCCAGCAGCTTAGGCAGATTATATGGCTACACCTTC. Translating gives CASSLGRLYGYTF.